A selection of T cell receptor beta chains follows, all from one sample in a study of identical twins. A single record per CDR3 protein comes from TCRdb applying MiXCR to the 5' RACE reads. Here the sample spans roughly 1,500,000 distinct CDR3 sequences, about 32% being singletons. Sequencing was done on a sample of cord blood. Source of these receptors: a newborn girl in good health. The CDR3 runs from the conserved cysteine through the conserved F or W. The D gene is left open where the match is weak. Clone sizes are given selectively: once, few, many, or a class where the clone is expanded.

v_call	d_call	j_call	clone_size	cdr3_nt	cdr3_aa
TRBV11-2	.	TRBJ1-1	.	TGTGCCAGCAGCTTAAGAGCCTCCAAAGCCACTGAAGCTTTCTTT	CASSLRASKATEAFF
TRBV28	TRBD2	TRBJ2-7	few	TGTGCCAGCAGTACCCCTTTAAGACTAGCGAGGAGCTCCTACGAGCAGTACTTC	CASSTPLRLARSSYEQYF
TRBV20-1	.	TRBJ2-6	.	TGCAGTGCTAGAGGCAGGATTACCTCTGGGGCCAACGTCCTGACTTTC	CSARGRITSGANVLTF
TRBV20-1	.	TRBJ2-3	few	TGCAGTGCTAGAGATTTTGGTACAGATACGCAGTATTTT	CSARDFGTDTQYF
TRBV7-2	TRBD2	TRBJ2-1	few	TGTGCCAGCAGCTTAGTCAGGCTAGCGGGGGGATACAATGAGCAGTTCTTC	CASSLVRLAGGYNEQFF
TRBV21-1	.	TRBJ1-5	few	TGTGCCAGCAGCAAAGCCGACAGGGGATTAAACCAGCCCCAGCATTTT	CASSKADRGLNQPQHF
TRBV20-1	.	TRBJ2-5	few	TGCAGTGCCCCGACAGCGCTCCAAGAGACCCAGTACTTC	CSAPTALQETQYF
TRBV7-8	.	TRBJ2-5	.	TGTGCCAGCAGCGGGCCGGACTACCAAGAGACCCAGTACTTC	CASSGPDYQETQYF
TRBV7-8	TRBD2	TRBJ2-7	.	TGTGCCAGCAGCTTAGCGGGTCGACTAGCGGGAAGCAATGAGCAGTACTTC	CASSLAGRLAGSNEQYF
TRBV10-3	.	TRBJ2-1	few	TGTGCCATCACCGGAGGGACTCCGTCCTACAATGAGCAGTTCTTC	CAITGGTPSYNEQFF
TRBV7-9	.	TRBJ2-7	few	TGTGCCAGCAGCCCCGCCGGAGCTCCTTATTACGAGCAGTACTTC	CASSPAGAPYYEQYF
TRBV6-6	TRBD2	TRBJ2-5	few	TGTGCCAGCACCCCGGGACTAGTGAGACAAGAGACCCAGTACTTC	CASTPGLVRQETQYF
TRBV10-3	TRBD1	TRBJ1-4	.	TGTGCCATCAGCCCACAGGGGGCGACTAATGAAAAACTGTTTTTT	CAISPQGATNEKLFF
TRBV2	TRBD1	TRBJ1-5	few	TGTGCCAGCAGCGGAACCGGACAGGTCAATCAGCCCCAGCATTTT	CASSGTGQVNQPQHF
TRBV20-1	.	TRBJ2-4	few	TGCAGTGCTAGACAGGGCACCCTAGCCAAAAACATTCAGTACTTC	CSARQGTLAKNIQYF
TRBV10-2	.	TRBJ1-5	.	TGCGCCAGCAGTGATACCGGGACACCCAATCAGCCCCAGCATTTT	CASSDTGTPNQPQHF
TRBV28	.	TRBJ1-1	.	TGTGCCAGCACCGACAGCCTGAACACTGAAGCTTTCTTT	CASTDSLNTEAFF
TRBV7-9	.	TRBJ2-3	.	TGTGCCAGCAGCTCCGGGATGACTTACCCTAGCACGGATACGCACTATTTT	CASSSGMTYPSTDTHYF
TRBV12-3/TRBV12-4	.	TRBJ2-3	.	TGTGCCAGCAGTTTTCGGCAGGGACTAGATACGCAGTATTTT	CASSFRQGLDTQYF
TRBV2	.	TRBJ2-3	few	TGTGCCAGCAGTGATCAGGGACTTAGCACAGATACGCAGTATTTT	CASSDQGLSTDTQYF
TRBV11-3	TRBD2	TRBJ2-3	few	TGTGCCAGCAGCTTAGCGGGACTAGGTGTCGATACGCAGTATTTT	CASSLAGLGVDTQYF
TRBV9	TRBD1	TRBJ2-7	few	TGTGCCAGCAGCCGGGGACAGTACTCCTACGAGCAGTACTTC	CASSRGQYSYEQYF
TRBV7-7	.	TRBJ2-1	few	TGTGCTAGCAGCTTAGTCCCCTCGGATGAGCAGTTCTTC	CASSLVPSDEQFF
TRBV18	.	TRBJ1-5	.	TGTGCCAGCTCACAAGACGCTTGGGGTTATAGCAATCAGCCCCAGCATTTT	CASSQDAWGYSNQPQHF
TRBV29-1	TRBD1	TRBJ2-7	.	TGCAGCGCTACGACAGGGGCTTACAATGAGCAGTACTTC	CSATTGAYNEQYF
TRBV10-3	TRBD1	TRBJ2-7	.	TGTGCCATCAGTGAGCAAATAGGACAGGCCCTAAACGAGCAGTACTTC	CAISEQIGQALNEQYF
TRBV4-2	.	TRBJ1-2	.	TGTGCCAGCAGCCAGGGAGCTCAGTATGGCCACACCTTC	CASSQGAQYGHTF
TRBV24-1	.	TRBJ2-1	few	TGTGCCACCAGACGAACGGGAAAAGGATACAATGAGCAGTTCTTC	CATRRTGKGYNEQFF
TRBV30	.	TRBJ1-6	once	TGTGCCTGGAGCCAGGACAGATATTCACCCCTCCACTTT	CAWSQDRYSPLHF
TRBV6-1	TRBD1	TRBJ2-7	few	TGTGCCAGCAGTGAAACAGGGGCCGCCGAGCAGTACTTC	CASSETGAAEQYF
TRBV3-1	.	TRBJ2-1	few	TGTGCCAGCAGCCAAGTAGAGAATGAGCAGTTCTTC	CASSQVENEQFF
TRBV15	.	TRBJ1-2	.	TGTGCCACCAGCAGAGTCATTAACTATGGCTACACCTTC	CATSRVINYGYTF
TRBV10-2	.	TRBJ1-6	.	TGCGCCAGCAGTGAGTCACTGGCAGCGAGTTCACCCCTCCCCTTT	CASSESLAASSPLPF
TRBV15	TRBD2	TRBJ2-7	few	TGTGCCACCAGCAAACTAGCGGGAGTCTCCTACGAGCAGTACTTC	CATSKLAGVSYEQYF
TRBV11-3	TRBD1	TRBJ1-1	.	TGTGCCAGCAGCCCCCCAACAGGGGCTGACACTGAAGCTTTCTTT	CASSPPTGADTEAFF
TRBV4-2	.	TRBJ2-2	.	TGTGCCAGCAGCCCTTGGACACGCGCGAACACCGGGGAGCTGTTTTTT	CASSPWTRANTGELFF
TRBV7-9	TRBD2	TRBJ2-7	.	TGTGCCAGCAGCCCGATAGGGACTAGCGGGGGCTCCTACGAGCAGTACTTC	CASSPIGTSGGSYEQYF